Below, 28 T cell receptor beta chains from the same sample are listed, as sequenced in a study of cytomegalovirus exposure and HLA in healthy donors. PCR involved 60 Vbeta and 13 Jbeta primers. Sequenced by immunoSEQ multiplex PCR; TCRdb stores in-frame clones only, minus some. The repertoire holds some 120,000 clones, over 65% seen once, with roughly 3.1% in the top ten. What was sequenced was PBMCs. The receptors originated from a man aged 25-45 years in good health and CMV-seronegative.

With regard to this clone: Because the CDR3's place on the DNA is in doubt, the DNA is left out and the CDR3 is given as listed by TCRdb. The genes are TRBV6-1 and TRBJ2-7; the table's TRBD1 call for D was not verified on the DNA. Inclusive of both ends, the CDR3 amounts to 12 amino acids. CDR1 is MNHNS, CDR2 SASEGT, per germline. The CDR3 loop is CASSVGQGAPRF.

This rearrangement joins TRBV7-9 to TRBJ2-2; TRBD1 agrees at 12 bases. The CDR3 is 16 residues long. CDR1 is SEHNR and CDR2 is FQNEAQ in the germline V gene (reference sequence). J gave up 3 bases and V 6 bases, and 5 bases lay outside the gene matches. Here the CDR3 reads CASSGTGGRDTGELFF. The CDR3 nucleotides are TGTGCCAGCAGTGGGACAGGGGGCAGGGACACCGGGGAGCTGTTTTTT. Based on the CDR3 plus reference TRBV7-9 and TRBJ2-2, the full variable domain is DTGVSQNPRHKITKRGQNVTFRCDPISEHNRLYWYRQTLGQGPEFLTYFQNEAQLEKSRLLSDRFSAERPKGSFSTLEIQRTEQGDSAMYLCASSGTGGRDTGELFFGEGSRLTVL.

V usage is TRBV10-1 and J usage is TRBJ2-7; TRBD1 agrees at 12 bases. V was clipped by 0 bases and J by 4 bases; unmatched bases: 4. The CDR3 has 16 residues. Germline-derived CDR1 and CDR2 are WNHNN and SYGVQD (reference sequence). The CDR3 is CASSESRGQGAYEQYF. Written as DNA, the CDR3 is TGCGCCAGCAGTGAGTCTCGGGGACAGGGGGCATACGAGCAGTACTTC.

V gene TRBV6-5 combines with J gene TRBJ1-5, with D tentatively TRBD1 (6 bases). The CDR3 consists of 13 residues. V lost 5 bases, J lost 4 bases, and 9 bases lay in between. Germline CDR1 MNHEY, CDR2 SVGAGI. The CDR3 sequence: CASSAQGNQPQHF. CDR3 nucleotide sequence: TGTGCCAGCAGTGCCCAGGGGAATCAGCCCCAGCATTTT.

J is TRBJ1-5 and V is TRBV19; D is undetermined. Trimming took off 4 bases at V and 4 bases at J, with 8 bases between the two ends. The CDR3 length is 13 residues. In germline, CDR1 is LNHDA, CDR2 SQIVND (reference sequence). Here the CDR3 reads CASSNGRNQPQHF. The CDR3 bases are TGTGCCAGTAGTAATGGGAGGAATCAGCCCCAGCATTTT.

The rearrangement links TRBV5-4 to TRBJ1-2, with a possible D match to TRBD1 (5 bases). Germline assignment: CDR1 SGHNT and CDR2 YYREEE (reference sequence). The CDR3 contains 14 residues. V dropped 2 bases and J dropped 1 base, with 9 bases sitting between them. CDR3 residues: CASSFLQGNYGYTF. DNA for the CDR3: TGTGCCAGCAGCTTTTTGCAGGGTAACTATGGCTACACCTTC.

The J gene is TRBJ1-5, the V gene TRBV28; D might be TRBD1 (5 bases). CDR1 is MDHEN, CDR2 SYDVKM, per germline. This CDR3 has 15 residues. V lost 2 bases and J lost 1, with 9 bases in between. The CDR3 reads CASSLTGVSNQPQHF. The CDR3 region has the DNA TGTGCCAGCAGTTTAACGGGGGTGAGCAATCAGCCCCAGCATTTT.

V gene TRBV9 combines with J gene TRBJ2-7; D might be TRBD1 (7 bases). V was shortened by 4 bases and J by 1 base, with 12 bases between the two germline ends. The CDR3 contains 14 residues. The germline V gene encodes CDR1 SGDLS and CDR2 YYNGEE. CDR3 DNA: TGTGCCAGCAGCTTGGAGGGGGCATCCTACGAGCAGTACTTC. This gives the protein CASSLEGASYEQYF.

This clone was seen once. The CDR3 reads CASSFGQGRLTGELFF. The CDR3 bases are TGTGCCAGTAGTTTTGGACAGGGGCGGCTTACCGGGGAGCTGTTTTTT. The chain joins TRBV19 to TRBJ2-2; 9 nucleotides agree with TRBD1. Germline V gene data show CDR1 as LNHDA and CDR2 as SQIVND (reference sequence). The V gene end was trimmed by 5 bases and the J gene end by 5 bases; junction bases not matched to a gene: 9. CDR3 size: 16 residues.

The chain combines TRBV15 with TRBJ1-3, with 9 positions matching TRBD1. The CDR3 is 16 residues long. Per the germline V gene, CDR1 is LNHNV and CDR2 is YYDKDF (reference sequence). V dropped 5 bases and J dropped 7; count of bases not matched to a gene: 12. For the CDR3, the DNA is TGTGCCACCAGCGACCCCACAGGGGGCGGGAGGAACACCATATATTTT. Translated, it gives CATSDPTGGGRNTIYF.

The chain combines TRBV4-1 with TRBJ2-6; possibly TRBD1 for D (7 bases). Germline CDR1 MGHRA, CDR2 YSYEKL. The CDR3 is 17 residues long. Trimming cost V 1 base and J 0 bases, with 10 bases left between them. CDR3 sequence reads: CASSQGRGASGANVLTF. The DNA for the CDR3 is TGCGCCAGCAGCCAAGGCAGGGGGGCCTCTGGGGCCAACGTCCTGACTTTC.

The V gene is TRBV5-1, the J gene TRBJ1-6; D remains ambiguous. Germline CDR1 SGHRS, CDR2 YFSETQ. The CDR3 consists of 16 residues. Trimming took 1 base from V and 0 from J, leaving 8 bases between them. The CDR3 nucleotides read TGCGCCAGCAGCTTGCAAGGGAGCTCCTATAATTCACCCCTCCACTTT. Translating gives CASSLQGSSYNSPLHF.

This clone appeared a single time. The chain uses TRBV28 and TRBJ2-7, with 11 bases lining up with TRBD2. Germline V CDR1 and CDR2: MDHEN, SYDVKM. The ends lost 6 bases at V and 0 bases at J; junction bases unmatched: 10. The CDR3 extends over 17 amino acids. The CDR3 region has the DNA TGTGCCAGCAGCCTACCGGGGACTAGCGGAAGCTCCTACGAGCAGTACTTC. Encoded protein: CASSLPGTSGSSYEQYF.

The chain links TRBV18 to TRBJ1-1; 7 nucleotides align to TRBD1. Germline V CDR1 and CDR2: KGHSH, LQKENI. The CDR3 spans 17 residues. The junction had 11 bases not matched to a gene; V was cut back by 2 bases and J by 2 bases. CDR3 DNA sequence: TGTGCCAGCTCACCAACGTACACCGGGACAGCTAACACTGAAGCTTTCTTT. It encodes CASSPTYTGTANTEAFF.

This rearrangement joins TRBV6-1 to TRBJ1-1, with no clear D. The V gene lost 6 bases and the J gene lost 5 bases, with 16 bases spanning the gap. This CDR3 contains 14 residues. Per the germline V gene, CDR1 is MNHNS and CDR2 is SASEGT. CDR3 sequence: CASRDGRGNTEAFF. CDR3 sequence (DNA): TGTGCCAGCAGAGACGGACGGGGTAATACTGAAGCTTTCTTT.

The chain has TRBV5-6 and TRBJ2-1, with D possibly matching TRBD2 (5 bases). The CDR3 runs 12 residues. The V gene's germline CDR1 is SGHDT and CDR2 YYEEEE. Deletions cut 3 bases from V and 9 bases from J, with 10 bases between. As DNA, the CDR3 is TGTGCCAGCAGCTCGAGGGTTTTTGAGCAGTTCTTC. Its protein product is CASSSRVFEQFF.

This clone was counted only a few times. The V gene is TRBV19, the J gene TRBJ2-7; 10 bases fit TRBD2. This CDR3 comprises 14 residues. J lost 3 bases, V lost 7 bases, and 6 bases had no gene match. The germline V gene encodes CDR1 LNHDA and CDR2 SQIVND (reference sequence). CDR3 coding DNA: TGTGCCAGTACCAAGACTAGCGGGCTCTACGAGCAGTACTTC. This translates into CASTKTSGLYEQYF.

This CDR3 reads CAWSQGRGETQYF. Here the CDR3 DNA reads TGTGCCTGGAGTCAGGGGAGAGGAGAGACCCAGTACTTC. This sequence joins TRBV30 and TRBJ2-5, with a tentative D call TRBD1 (6 bases). Trimming left V 2 bases short and J 4 bases short, with 11 bases between. CDR3 size: 13 residues. Per the germline V gene, CDR1 is GTSNPN and CDR2 is SVGIG (reference sequence).

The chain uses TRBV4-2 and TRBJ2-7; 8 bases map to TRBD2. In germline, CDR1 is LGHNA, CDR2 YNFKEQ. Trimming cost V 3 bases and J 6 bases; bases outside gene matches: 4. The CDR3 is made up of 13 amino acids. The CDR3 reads CASSHPGGGEQYF. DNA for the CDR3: TGTGCCAGCAGCCACCCCGGGGGGGGCGAGCAGTACTTC.

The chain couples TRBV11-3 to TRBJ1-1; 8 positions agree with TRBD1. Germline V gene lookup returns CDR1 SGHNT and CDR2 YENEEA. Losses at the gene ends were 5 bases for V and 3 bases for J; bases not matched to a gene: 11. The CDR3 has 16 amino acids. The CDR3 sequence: CASSVGTGDMDTEAFF. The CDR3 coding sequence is TGTGCCAGCAGCGTCGGGACAGGAGATATGGACACTGAAGCTTTCTTT.

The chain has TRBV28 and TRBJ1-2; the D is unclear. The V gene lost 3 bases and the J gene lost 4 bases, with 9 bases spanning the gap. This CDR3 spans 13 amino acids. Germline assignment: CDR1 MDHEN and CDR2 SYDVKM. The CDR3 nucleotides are TGTGCCAGCAGTTTTGAATCTATCTATGGCTACACCTTC. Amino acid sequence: CASSFESIYGYTF.

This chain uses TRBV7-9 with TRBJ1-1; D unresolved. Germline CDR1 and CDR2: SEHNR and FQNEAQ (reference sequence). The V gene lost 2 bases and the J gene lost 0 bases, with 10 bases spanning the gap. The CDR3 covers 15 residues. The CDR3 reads CASSLLAPVNTEAFF. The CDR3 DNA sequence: TGTGCCAGCAGCTTATTAGCGCCCGTGAACACTGAAGCTTTCTTT.

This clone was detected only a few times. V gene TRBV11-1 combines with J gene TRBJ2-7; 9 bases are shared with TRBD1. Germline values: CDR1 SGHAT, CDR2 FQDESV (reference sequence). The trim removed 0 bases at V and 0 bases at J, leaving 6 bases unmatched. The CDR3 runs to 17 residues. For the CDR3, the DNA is TGTGCCAGCAGCTTAGCGGGACAGGGTTTCTCCTCCTACGAGCAGTACTTC. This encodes CASSLAGQGFSSYEQYF.

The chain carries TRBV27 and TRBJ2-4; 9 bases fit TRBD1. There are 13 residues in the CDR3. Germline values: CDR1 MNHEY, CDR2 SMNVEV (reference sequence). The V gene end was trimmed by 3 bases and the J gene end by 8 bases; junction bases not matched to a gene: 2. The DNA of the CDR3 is TGTGCCAGCAGTTTCGGGACAGGGTACATTCAGTACTTC. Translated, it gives CASSFGTGYIQYF.

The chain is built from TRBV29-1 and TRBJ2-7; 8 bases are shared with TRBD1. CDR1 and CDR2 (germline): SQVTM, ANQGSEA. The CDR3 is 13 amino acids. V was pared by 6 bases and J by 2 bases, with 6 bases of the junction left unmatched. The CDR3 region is CSVGTGLTYEQYF. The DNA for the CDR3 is TGCAGCGTAGGGACAGGCCTAACCTACGAGCAGTACTTC.

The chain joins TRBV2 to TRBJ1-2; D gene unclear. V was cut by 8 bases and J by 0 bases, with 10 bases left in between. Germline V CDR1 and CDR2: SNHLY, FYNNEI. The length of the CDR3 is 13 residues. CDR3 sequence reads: CASYSDSNYGYTF. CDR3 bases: TGTGCCAGCTACTCCGATTCTAACTATGGCTACACCTTC.

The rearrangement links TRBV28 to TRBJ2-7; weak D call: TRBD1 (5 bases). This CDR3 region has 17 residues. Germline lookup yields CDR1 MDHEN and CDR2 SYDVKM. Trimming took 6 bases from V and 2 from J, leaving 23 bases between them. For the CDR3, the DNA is TGTGCCAGCAGATTGGGGCAGTCAGGTCCCCCCACCTACGAGCAGTACTTC. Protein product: CASRLGQSGPPTYEQYF.

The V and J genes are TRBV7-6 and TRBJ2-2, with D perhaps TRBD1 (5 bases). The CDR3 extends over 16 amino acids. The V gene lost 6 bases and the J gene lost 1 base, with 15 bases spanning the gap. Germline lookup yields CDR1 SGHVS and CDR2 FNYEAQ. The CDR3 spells CASSLMGPKNTGELFF. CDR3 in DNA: TGTGCCAGCAGTCTCATGGGGCCGAAGAACACCGGGGAGCTGTTTTTT.